The rows below give T cell receptor beta chains drawn from one sample of a study of blood T cell repertoires in COVID-19. Only in-frame clones appear in the TCRdb table, and some are missing; sequencing was by immunoSEQ multiplex PCR. This sample has roughly 200,000 clones, with around four fifths found just once. The sample taken for sequencing was peripheral blood. The receptors shown here come from a woman in her seventies with active or convalescent COVID-19. The CDR3 runs from the conserved cysteine through the conserved F or W. The D gene is left open where the match is weak. Size values are once, few and many counts, or a class for expanded clones, and some rows have none.

DNA,CDR3,length,D,size,V,J
TGTGCCAGCAGCTTATCGGACAGGGTCTATGGCTACACCTTC,CASSLSDRVYGYTF,14,TRBD1,-,TRBV7-8,TRBJ1-2
TGTGCCTGGACCCCTTTTGGGAGGGAAGGGAGCGATGAGCAGTTCTTC,CAWTPFGREGSDEQFF,16,TRBD2,-,TRBV30,TRBJ2-1
TGTGCCAGCAGCTTAGGGGGGACTGGAGGCACCATATATTTT,CASSLGGTGGTIYF,14,-,-,TRBV7-9,TRBJ1-3
TGTGCCAGCAGCTTGACGTCGGGAGCATACGAGCAGTACTTC,CASSLTSGAYEQYF,14,-,-,TRBV5-6,TRBJ2-7
TGTGCCAGCAGCGTAGCGTTGGGAGGGTTGAGCGCCGGGGAGCTGTTTTTT,CASSVALGGLSAGELFF,17,TRBD2,-,TRBV9,TRBJ2-2
TGTGCCAGCAGTCCCCGGACTAGCGGCTCCTACGAGCAGTACTTC,CASSPRTSGSYEQYF,15,TRBD2,-,TRBV28,TRBJ2-7
TGTGCCAGCAGCCAATATCCCAGCGGGAGTTTGGTAGAGACAGATACGCAGTATTTT,CASSQYPSGSLVETDTQYF,19,TRBD2,-,TRBV3-1/TRBV3-2,TRBJ2-3
TGTGCCAGCAGTTCTGCGGGGAAAAGCTCCTACAATGAGCAGTTCTTC,CASSSAGKSSYNEQFF,16,-,-,TRBV28,TRBJ2-1
TGTGCCAGCAGCGGACAGGGTAGCTATGGCTACACCTTC,CASSGQGSYGYTF,13,TRBD1,-,TRBV2,TRBJ1-2
TGTGCCACCAGCAGAGACGTGGGGAGCGGGGAAAAACTGTTTTTT,CATSRDVGSGEKLFF,15,-,-,TRBV15,TRBJ1-4
TGTGCCAGCAGTGCCCGGAACAGGGTAGGGGTCTATAGCAATCAGCCCCAGCATTTT,CASSARNRVGVYSNQPQHF,19,-,-,TRBV6-1,TRBJ1-5
TGTGCCAGCGGATTACAGGGGGCCGTTCAGCCCCAGCATTTT,CASGLQGAVQPQHF,14,TRBD1,-,TRBV28,TRBJ1-5
TGTGCCAGCAGTTACACCCCTGCAGGGGCCCATCCGGGTGGCTACACCTTC,CASSYTPAGAHPGGYTF,17,-,-,TRBV11-2,TRBJ1-2
TGTGCCACCAGCAGAGATCTAGGCTACCCTAGCACAGATACGCAGTATTTT,CATSRDLGYPSTDTQYF,17,-,-,TRBV15,TRBJ2-3
TGCGCCAGCAGTCACAAGTTTCCCGACAGGGGGCCGAACGAGCAGTACTTC,CASSHKFPDRGPNEQYF,17,TRBD1,-,TRBV4-1,TRBJ2-7
TGTGCCAGCAGCTTAATGGTAGGGGCTGGGTACGAGCAGTACTTC,CASSLMVGAGYEQYF,15,-,once,TRBV7-2,TRBJ2-7
TGTGCCAGCTCACCAGGGGCTTCTGGAAACACCATATATTTT,CASSPGASGNTIYF,14,-,once,TRBV18,TRBJ1-3
TGTGCCAGCAGCCTCCAAACCCTAGCGGTCTCCTACAATGAGCAGTTCTTC,CASSLQTLAVSYNEQFF,17,TRBD2,-,TRBV7-2,TRBJ2-1
TGTGCCTGGAGTGTTCAGGGGGCCCGTAACGGCTACACCTTC,CAWSVQGARNGYTF,14,TRBD1,-,TRBV30,TRBJ1-2
TGTGCCAGCAGCTTAGGGGCGAACACTGAAGCTTTCTTT,CASSLGANTEAFF,13,-,-,TRBV11-2,TRBJ1-1
TGTGCCAGCAGCTTAGGGAGGGGAGGAAATGAGCAGTTCTTC,CASSLGRGGNEQFF,14,TRBD2,-,TRBV5-6,TRBJ2-1
TGCGCCAGCAGTGAGTCGAGGCTAGCGGTCTACAATGAGCAGTTCTTC,CASSESRLAVYNEQFF,16,TRBD2,-,TRBV10-2,TRBJ2-1
TGTGCCAGCAGGGGGACTCGGGACGAGCAGTACTTC,CASRGTRDEQYF,12,-,-,TRBV5-6,TRBJ2-7